Listed below are T cell receptor beta chains from one sample, sequenced in a study of T cells in Graves' hyperthyroidism and ophthalmopathy. TCRdb analysed the multiplex PCR reads with MiXCR anew, one entry per CDR3 protein. The sample lists about 360,000 distinct CDR3 sequences; about 13% were seen once. Sequenced input: blood. The source of these receptors is a woman under 30 with Graves' hyperthyroidism. CDR3s include the opening cysteine and the closing phenylalanine or tryptophan. A D gene is named only where the DNA matches it firmly. Only some rows state a clone size, as once, few, many or a class for expanded clones.

>-|many|TRBV12-3/TRBV12-4|TRBJ1-1
TGTGCCAGCAGCTCGCCGGTGAACACTGAAGCTTTCTTT
CASSSPVNTEAFF
>TRBD1|many|TRBV6-1|TRBJ1-1
TGTGCCAGCAGAGCACAGGGGGTCTCTGAAGCTTTCTTT
CASRAQGVSEAFF
>-|many|TRBV7-9|TRBJ1-2
TGTGCCAGCAGCCCTACCATAGCAGGGTCAGGGGTCGGCTACACCTTC
CASSPTIAGSGVGYTF
>TRBD1|many|TRBV9|TRBJ1-1
TGTGCCAGCAGCCCACAGGGGGCAGGGGCTGAAGCTTTCTTT
CASSPQGAGAEAFF
>TRBD1|-|TRBV10-2|TRBJ2-6
TGCGCCAGCCGTGCGGGACAGGGGATCGCTGGGGCCAACGTCCTGACTTTC
CASRAGQGIAGANVLTF
>-|many|TRBV5-1|TRBJ2-2
TGTGCCAGCAGTTACGACGGGAACACCGGGGAGCTGTTTTTT
CASSYDGNTGELFF
>-|many|TRBV12-3/TRBV12-4|TRBJ1-1
TGTGCCAGCAGTCGTGAGGCGGGGGCTTTCTTT
CASSREAGAFF
>-|many|TRBV6-2/TRBV6-3|TRBJ2-2
TGTGCCAGCAGTTTAGGAGGGTCCGCGAACACCGGGGAGCTGTTTTTT
CASSLGGSANTGELFF
>TRBD1|many|TRBV5-5|TRBJ1-5
TGTGCCAGCAGCTTAGGACAGGACGGGGGTCAACCCCAGCATTTT
CASSLGQDGGQPQHF
>-|many|TRBV3-1|TRBJ1-2
TGTGCCAGCAGCCAGACCAGGGATGCTGGCTACACCTTC
CASSQTRDAGYTF
>-|many|TRBV6-4|TRBJ1-4
TGTGCCAGGCCCCTCGGGGCGGCTAATGAAAAACTGTTTTTT
CARPLGAANEKLFF
>-|few|TRBV19|TRBJ1-5
TGTGCCAGTAGTATAGGAGGCCAGGGGCGACAGCCCCAGCATTTT
CASSIGGQGRQPQHF
>TRBD1|few|TRBV15|TRBJ1-5
TGTGCCACCAGCAGAGGTGACAGGGACCTTAGCAATCAGCCCCAGCATTTT
CATSRGDRDLSNQPQHF
>-|many|TRBV20-1|TRBJ1-1
TGCAGTGCTAGAGAAGGCCTAAACACTGAAGCTTTCTTT
CSAREGLNTEAFF
>-|many|TRBV5-6|TRBJ2-7
TGTGCCAGCAGCGGGAGGGACAGAGAGTACGAGCAGTACTTC
CASSGRDREYEQYF
>-|many|TRBV11-2|TRBJ1-1
TGTGCCAGTCGACCCGTCGGGGGGCTCGGCACTGAAGCTTTCTTT
CASRPVGGLGTEAFF